This T cell receptor beta chain was recovered during a study of T cells in Graves' hyperthyroidism and ophthalmopathy. The overall study: Sampling of peripheral blood happened at initial diagnosis, prior to any treatment.

The CDR3 regions of TCR beta were amplified from RNA transcripts. Carried out on the TCR CDR3, a first-round RT-PCR used the HTBI primer set. TCRdb re-derived calls from the multiplex PCR reads in MiXCR, one entry per CDR3 protein. The table records a few hundred thousand distinct CDR3 sequences, approximately 20% of them present only once. This clonotype was recorded many times. V lost 2 bases and J lost 5, with 9 bases in between. The CDR3 sequence is 13 residues long. Germline assignment: CDR1 GTSNPN and CDR2 SVGIG (reference sequence). The source material was blood. The sequence was obtained from a woman between 18 and 30 years old with Graves' hyperthyroidism. The chain employs TRBV30 and TRBJ2-2; tentatively, D is TRBD2 (6 bases). The CDR3, as DNA: TGTGCCTGGAGTCCCGGGGGTACCGGGGAGCTGTTTTTT. Protein sequence: CAWSPGGTGELFF.